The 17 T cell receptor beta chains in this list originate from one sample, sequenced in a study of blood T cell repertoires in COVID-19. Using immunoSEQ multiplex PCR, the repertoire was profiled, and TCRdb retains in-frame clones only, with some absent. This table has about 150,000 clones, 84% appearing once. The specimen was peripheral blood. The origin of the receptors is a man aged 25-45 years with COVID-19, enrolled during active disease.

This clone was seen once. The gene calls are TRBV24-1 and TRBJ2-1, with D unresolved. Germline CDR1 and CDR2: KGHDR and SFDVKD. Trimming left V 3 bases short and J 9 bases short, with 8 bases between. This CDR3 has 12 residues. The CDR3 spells CATSDRRVEQFF. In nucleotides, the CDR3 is TGTGCCACCAGTGATCGTCGGGTTGAGCAGTTCTTC.

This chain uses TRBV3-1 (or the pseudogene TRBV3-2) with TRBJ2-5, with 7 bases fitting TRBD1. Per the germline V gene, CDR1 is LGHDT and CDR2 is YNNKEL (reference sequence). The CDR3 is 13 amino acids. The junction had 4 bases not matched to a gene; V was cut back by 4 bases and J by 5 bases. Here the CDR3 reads CASSLRGSETQYF. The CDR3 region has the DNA TGTGCCAGCAGCCTCAGGGGGTCGGAGACCCAGTACTTC.

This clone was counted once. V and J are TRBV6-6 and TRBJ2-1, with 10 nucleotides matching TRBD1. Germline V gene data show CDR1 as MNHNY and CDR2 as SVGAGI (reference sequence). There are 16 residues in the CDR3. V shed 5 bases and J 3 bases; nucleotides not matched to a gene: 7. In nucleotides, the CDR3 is TGTGCCAGCAGTCTTACCGGGACAGGGGTCTACAATGAGCAGTTCTTC. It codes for CASSLTGTGVYNEQFF.

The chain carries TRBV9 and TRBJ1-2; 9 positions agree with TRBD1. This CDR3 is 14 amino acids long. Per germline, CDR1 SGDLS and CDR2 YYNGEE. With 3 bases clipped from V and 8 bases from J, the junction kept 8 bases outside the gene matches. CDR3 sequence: CASSGGDREVGYTF. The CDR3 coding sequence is TGTGCCAGCAGCGGCGGGGACAGGGAGGTAGGCTACACCTTC.

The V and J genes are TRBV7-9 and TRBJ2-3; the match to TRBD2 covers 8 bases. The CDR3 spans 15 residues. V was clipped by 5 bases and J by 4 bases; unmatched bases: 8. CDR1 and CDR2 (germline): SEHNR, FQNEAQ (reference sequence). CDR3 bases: TGTGCCAGCAGCCCCGCCAGCGGGAGCCCAGATACGCAGTATTTT. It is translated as CASSPASGSPDTQYF.

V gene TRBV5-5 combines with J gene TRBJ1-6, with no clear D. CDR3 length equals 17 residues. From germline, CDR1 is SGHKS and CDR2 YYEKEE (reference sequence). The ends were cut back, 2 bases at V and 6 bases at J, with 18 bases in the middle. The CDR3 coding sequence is TGTGCCAGCAGCTTAGATCCCCCCGGAGCACCTAATTCACCCCTCCACTTT. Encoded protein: CASSLDPPGAPNSPLHF.

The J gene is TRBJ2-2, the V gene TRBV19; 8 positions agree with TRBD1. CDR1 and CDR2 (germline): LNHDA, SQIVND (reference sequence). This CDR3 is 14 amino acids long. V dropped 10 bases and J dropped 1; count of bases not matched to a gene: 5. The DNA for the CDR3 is TGTGCCACCAGGACAGGGCGGAACACCGGGGAGCTGTTTTTT. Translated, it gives CATRTGRNTGELFF.

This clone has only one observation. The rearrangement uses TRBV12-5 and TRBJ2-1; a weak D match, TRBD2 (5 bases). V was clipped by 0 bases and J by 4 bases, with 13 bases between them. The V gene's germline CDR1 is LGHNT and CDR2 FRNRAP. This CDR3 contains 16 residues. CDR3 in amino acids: CASGLVLSSSYNEQFF. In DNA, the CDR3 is TGTGCTAGTGGTTTGGTACTGTCTAGCAGTTACAATGAGCAGTTCTTC.

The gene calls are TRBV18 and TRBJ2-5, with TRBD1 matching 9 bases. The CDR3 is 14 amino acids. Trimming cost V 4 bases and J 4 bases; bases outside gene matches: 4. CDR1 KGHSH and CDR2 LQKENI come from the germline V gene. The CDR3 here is CASSRDRVRETQYF. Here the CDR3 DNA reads TGTGCCAGCTCACGGGACAGGGTGAGAGAGACCCAGTACTTC.

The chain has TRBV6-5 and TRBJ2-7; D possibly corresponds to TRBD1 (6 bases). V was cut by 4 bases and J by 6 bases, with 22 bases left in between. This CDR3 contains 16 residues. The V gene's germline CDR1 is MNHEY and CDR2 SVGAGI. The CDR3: CASSSTGYTSASEQYF. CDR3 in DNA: TGTGCCAGCAGTTCTACAGGGTATACCTCCGCGAGCGAGCAGTACTTC.

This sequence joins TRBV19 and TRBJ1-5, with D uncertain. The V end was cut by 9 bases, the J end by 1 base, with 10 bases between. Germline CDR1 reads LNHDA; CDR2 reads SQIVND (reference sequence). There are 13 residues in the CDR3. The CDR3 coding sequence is TGTGCCAGCCGCCTCAGGAGCAATCAGCCCCAGCATTTT. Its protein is CASRLRSNQPQHF.

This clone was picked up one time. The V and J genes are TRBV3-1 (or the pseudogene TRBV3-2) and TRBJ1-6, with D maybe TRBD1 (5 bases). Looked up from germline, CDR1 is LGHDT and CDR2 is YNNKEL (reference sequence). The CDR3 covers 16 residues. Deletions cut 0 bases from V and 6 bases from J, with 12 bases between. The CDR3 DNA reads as TGTGCCAGCAGCCAAGATAGCACCGGGGGTAATTCACCCCTCCACTTT. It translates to CASSQDSTGGNSPLHF.

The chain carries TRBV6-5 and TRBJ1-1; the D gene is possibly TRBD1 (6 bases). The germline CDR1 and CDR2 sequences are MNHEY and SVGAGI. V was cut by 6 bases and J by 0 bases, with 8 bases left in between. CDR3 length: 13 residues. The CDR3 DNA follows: TGTGCCAGCAGAAGACAGGTGAACACTGAAGCTTTCTTT. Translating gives CASRRQVNTEAFF.

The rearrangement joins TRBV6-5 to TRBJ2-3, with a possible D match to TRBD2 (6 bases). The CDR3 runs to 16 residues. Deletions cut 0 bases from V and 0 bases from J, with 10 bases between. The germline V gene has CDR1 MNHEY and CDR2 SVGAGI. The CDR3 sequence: CASSYSAGTSTDTQYF. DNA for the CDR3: TGTGCCAGCAGTTACTCGGCTGGGACTAGCACAGATACGCAGTATTTT.

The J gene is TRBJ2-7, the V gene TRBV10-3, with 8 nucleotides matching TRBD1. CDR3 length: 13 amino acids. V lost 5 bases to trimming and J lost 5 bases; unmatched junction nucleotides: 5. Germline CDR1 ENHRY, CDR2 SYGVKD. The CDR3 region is CAISSGGGNEQYF. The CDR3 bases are TGTGCCATCAGTTCAGGGGGCGGAAACGAGCAGTACTTC.

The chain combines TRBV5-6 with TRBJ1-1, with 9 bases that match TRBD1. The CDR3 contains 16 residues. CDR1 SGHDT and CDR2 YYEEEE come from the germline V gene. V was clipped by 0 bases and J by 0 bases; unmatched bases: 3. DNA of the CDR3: TGTGCCAGCAGCTTGGTCGGACAGGGGATGAACACTGAAGCTTTCTTT. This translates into CASSLVGQGMNTEAFF.

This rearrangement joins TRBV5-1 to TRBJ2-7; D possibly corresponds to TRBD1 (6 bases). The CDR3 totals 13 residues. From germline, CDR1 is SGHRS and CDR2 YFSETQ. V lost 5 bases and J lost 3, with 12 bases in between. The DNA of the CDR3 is TGCGCCAGCAGTGAGGGGGTGGACTACGAGCAGTACTTC. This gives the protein CASSEGVDYEQYF. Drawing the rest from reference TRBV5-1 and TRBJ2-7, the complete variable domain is KAGVTQTPRYLIKTRGQQVTLSCSPISGHRSVSWYQQTPGQGLQFLFEYFSETQRNKGNFPGRFSGRQFSNSRSEMNVSTLELGDSALYLCASSEGVDYEQYFGPGTRLTVT.